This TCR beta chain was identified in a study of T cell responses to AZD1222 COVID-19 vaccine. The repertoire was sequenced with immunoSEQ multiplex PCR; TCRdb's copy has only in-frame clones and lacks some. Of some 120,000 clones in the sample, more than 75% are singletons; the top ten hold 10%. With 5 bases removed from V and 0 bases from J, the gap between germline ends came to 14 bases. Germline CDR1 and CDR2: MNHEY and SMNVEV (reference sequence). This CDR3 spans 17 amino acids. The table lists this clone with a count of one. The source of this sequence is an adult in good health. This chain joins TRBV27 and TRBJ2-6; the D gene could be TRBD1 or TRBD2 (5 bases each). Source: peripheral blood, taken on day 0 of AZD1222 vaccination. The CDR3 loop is CASSTREPLSGANVLTF. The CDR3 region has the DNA TGTGCCAGCAGTACCAGGGAGCCCCTCTCTGGGGCCAACGTCCTGACTTTC.